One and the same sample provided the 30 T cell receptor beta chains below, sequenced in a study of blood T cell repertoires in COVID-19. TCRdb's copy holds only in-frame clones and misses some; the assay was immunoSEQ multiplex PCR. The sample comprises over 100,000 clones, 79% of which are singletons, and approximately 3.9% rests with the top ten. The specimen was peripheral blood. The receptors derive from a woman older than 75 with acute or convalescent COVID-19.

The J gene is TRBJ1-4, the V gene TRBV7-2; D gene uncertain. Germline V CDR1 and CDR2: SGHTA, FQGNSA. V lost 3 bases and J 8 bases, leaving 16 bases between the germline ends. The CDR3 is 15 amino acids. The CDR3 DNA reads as TGTGCCAGCAGCTTTGGCCTTGGCATTAACGAAAAACTGTTTTTT. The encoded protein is CASSFGLGINEKLFF.

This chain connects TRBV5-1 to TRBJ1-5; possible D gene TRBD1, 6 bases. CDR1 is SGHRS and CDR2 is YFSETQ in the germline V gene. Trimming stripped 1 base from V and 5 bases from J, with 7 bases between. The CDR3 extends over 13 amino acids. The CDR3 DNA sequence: TGCGCCAGCAGCTTGCAGGGGCATCAGCCCCAGCATTTT. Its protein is CASSLQGHQPQHF.

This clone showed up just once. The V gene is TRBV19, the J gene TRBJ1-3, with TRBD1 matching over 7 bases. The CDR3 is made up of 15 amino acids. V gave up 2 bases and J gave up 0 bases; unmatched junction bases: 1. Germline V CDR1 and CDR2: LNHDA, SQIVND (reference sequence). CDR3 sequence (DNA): TGTGCCAGTAGTATACGGACAGGCTCTGGAAACACCATATATTTT. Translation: CASSIRTGSGNTIYF.

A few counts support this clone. CDR3 loop: CASMRRPYEQYF. Here the CDR3 DNA reads TGTGCCAGCATGAGGCGCCCCTACGAGCAGTACTTC. This rearrangement joins TRBV2 to TRBJ2-7, with unresolved D. V was clipped by 7 bases and J by 2 bases, with 9 bases between them. Germline CDR1 is SNHLY and CDR2 is FYNNEI. There are 12 residues in the CDR3.

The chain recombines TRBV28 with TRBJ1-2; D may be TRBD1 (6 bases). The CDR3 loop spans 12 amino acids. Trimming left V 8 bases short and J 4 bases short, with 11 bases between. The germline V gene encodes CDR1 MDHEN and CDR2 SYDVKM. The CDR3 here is CASLTGFYGYTF. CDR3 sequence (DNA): TGTGCCAGCCTAACAGGGTTCTATGGCTACACCTTC.

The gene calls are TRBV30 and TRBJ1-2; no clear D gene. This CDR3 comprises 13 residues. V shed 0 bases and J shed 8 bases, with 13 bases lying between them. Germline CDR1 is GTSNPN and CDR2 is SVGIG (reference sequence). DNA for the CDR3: TGTGCCTGGAGTGTAAAGTCGCTATTGGGCTACACCTTC. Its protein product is CAWSVKSLLGYTF.

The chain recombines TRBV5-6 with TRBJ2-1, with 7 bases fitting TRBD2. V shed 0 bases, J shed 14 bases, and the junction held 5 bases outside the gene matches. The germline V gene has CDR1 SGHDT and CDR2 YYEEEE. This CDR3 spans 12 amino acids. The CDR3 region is CASSLGAGEEFF. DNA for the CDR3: TGTGCCAGCAGCTTGGGGGCGGGAGAGGAGTTCTTC.

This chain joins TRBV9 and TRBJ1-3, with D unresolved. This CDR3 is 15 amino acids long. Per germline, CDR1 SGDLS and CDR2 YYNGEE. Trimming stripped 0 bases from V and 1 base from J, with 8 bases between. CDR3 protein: CASSVDGRSGNTIYF. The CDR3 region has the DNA TGTGCCAGCAGCGTAGATGGGAGGTCTGGAAACACCATATATTTT.

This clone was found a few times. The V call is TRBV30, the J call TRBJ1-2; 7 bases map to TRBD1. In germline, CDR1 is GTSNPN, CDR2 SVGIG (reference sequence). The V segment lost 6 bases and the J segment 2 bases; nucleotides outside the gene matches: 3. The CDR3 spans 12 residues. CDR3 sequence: CACAQGNYGYTF. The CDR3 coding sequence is TGTGCCTGTGCACAGGGGAACTATGGCTACACCTTC. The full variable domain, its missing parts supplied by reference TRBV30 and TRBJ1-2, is SQTIHQWPATLVQPVGSPLSLECTVEGTSNPNLYWYRQAAGRGLQLLFYSVGIGQISSEVPQNLSASRPQDRQFILSSKKLLLSDSGFYLCACAQGNYGYTFGSGTRLTVV.

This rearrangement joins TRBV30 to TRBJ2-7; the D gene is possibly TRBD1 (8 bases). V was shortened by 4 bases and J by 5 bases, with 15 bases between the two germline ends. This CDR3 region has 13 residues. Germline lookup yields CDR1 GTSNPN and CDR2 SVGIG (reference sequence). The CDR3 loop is CAWTLTGGDEQYF. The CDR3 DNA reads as TGTGCCTGGACCTTAACAGGGGGGGACGAGCAGTACTTC.

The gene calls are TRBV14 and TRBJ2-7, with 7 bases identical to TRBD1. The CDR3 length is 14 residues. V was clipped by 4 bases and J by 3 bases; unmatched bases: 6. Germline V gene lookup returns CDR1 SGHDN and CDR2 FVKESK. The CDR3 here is CASSPGTAIYEQYF. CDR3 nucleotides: TGTGCCAGCAGCCCCGGGACAGCTATCTACGAGCAGTACTTC.

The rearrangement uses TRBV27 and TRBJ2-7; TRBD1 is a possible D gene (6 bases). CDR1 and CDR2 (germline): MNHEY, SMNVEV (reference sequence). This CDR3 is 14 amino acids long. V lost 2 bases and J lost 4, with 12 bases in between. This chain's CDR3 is CASSLEGHQYEQYF. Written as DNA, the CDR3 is TGTGCCAGCAGTTTAGAGGGACACCAATACGAGCAGTACTTC.

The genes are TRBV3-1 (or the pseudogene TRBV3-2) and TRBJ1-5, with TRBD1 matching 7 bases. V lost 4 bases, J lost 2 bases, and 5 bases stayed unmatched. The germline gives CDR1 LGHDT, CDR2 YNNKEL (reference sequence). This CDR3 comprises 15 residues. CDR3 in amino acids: CASSLTGDGNQPQHF. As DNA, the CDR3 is TGTGCCAGCAGCCTTACAGGGGACGGCAATCAGCCCCAGCATTTT.

CDR3 nucleotide sequence: TGTGCCAGCAGCGGGGGGGACGAGCAGTACTTC. Translated: CASSGGDEQYF. V and J are TRBV5-6 and TRBJ2-7; 7 bases fit TRBD2. The CDR3 has 11 amino acids. Looked up from germline, CDR1 is SGHDT and CDR2 is YYEEEE. V lost 4 bases to trimming and J lost 5 bases; unmatched junction nucleotides: 0.

CDR3 sequence: CASSKLVEQYF. Written as DNA, the CDR3 is TGTGCCAGCAGCAAACTAGTCGAGCAGTACTTC. The gene calls are TRBV21-1 and TRBJ2-7; the table names TRBD2, a call not compared with the DNA. TRBV21-1 corresponds to a pseudogene. This CDR3 is 11 amino acids long.

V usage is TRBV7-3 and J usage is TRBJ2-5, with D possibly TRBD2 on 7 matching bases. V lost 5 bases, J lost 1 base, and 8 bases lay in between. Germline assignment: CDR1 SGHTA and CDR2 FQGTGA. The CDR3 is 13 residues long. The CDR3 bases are TGTGCCAGCAGCCGGGGGGCCCAAGAGACCCAGTACTTC. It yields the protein CASSRGAQETQYF.

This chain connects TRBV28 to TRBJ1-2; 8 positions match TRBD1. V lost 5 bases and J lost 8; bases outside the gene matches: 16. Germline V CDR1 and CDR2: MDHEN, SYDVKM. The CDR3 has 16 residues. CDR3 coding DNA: TGTGCCAGCAGTCCCTCACCCGGCAGGGGGCGAGGCGGCTACACCTTC. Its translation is CASSPSPGRGRGGYTF.

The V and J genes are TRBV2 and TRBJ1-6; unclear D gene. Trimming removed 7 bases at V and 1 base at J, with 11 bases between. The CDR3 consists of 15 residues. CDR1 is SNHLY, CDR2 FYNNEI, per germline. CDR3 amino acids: CASTRFGSYNSPLHF. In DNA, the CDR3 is TGTGCCAGCACTAGATTCGGGTCCTATAATTCACCCCTCCACTTT.

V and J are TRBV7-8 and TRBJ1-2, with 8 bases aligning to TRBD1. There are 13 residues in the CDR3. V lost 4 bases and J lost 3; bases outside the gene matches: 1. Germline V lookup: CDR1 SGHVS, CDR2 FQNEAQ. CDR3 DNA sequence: TGTGCCAGCAGCTCGGGACAGGACTATGGCTACACCTTC. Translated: CASSSGQDYGYTF.

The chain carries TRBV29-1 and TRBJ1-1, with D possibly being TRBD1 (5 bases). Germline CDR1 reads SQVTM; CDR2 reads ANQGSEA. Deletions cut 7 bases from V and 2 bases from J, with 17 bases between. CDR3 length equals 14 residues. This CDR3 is CSAPLSRANTEAFF. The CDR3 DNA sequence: TGCAGCGCCCCTCTAAGCAGGGCTAACACTGAAGCTTTCTTT.

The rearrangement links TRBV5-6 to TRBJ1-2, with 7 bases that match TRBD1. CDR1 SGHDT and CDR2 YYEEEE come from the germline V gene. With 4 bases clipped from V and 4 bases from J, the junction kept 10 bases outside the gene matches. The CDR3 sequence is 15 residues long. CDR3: CASSPVGGEGYGYTF. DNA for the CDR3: TGTGCCAGCAGCCCGGTAGGGGGCGAGGGCTATGGCTACACCTTC. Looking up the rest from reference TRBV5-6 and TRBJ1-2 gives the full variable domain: DAGVTQSPTHLIKTRGQQVTLRCSPKSGHDTVSWYQQALGQGPQFIFQYYEEEERQRGNFPDRFSGHQFPNYSSELNVNALLLGDSALYLCASSPVGGEGYGYTFGSGTRLTVV.

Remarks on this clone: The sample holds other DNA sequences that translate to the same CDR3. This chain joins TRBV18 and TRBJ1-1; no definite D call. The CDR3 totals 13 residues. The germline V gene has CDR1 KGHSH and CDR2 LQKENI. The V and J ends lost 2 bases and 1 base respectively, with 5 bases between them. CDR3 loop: CASSPNKNTEAFF. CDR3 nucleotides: TGTGCCAGCTCACCAAATAAGAACACTGAAGCTTTCTTT.

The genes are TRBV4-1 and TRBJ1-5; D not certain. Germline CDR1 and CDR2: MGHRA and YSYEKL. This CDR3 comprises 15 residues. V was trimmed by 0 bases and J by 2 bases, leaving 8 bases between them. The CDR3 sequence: CASSQDRQGNQPQHF. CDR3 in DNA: TGCGCCAGCAGCCAAGATCGGCAGGGCAATCAGCCCCAGCATTTT.

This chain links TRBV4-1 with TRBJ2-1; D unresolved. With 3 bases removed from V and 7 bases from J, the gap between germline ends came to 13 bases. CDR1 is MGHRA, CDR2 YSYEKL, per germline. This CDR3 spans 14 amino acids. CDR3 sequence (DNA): TGCGCCAGCAGCCATGAGACGCGGCGGAATGAGCAGTTCTTC. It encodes CASSHETRRNEQFF.

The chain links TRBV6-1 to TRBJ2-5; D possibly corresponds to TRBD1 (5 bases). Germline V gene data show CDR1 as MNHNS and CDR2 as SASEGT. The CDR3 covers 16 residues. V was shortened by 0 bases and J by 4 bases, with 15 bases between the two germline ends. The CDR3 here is CASSEALGWGAETQYF. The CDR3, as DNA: TGTGCCAGCAGTGAAGCCTTAGGGTGGGGCGCAGAGACCCAGTACTTC.

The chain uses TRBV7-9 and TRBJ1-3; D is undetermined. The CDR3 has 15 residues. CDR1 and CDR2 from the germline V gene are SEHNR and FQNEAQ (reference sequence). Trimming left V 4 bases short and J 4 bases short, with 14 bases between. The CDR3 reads CASSSSGLGGNTIYF. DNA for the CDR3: TGTGCCAGCAGCTCCTCCGGGTTAGGAGGAAACACCATATATTTT. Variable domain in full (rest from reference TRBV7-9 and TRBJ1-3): DTGVSQNPRHKITKRGQNVTFRCDPISEHNRLYWYRQTLGQGPEFLTYFQNEAQLEKSRLLSDRFSAERPKGSFSTLEIQRTEQGDSAMYLCASSSSGLGGNTIYFGEGSWLTVV.

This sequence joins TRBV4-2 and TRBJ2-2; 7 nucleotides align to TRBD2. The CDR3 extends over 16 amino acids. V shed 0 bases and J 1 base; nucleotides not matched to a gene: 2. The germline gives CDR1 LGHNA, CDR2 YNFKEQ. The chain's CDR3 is CASSQDAGENTGELFF. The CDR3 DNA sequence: TGTGCCAGCAGCCAAGATGCGGGAGAGAACACCGGGGAGCTGTTTTTT.

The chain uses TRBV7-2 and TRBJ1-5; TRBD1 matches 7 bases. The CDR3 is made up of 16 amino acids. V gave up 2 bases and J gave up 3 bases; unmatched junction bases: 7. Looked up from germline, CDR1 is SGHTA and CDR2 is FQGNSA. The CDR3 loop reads CASSLTGVTANQPQHF. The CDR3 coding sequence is TGTGCCAGCAGCTTAACAGGGGTGACGGCCAATCAGCCCCAGCATTTT.

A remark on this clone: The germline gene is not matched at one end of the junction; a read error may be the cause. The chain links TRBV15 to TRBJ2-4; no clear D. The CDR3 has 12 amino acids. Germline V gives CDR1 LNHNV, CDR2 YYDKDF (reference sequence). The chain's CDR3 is CATSRDKNTQYF. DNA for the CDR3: TGTGCCACCAGCAGAGATAAGAACACTCAGTACTTC.

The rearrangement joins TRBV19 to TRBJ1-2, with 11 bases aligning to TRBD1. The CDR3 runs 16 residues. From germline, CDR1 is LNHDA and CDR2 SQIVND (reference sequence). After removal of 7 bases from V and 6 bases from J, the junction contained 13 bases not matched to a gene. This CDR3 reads CASNARGQGARHGYTF. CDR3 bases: TGTGCCAGTAACGCAAGAGGACAGGGGGCCCGACATGGCTACACCTTC.